The 4 T cell receptor beta chains presented below share a single source sample, sequenced in a study of T cells after yellow fever vaccination. TCRdb reanalysed the 5' RACE reads using MiXCR and keeps one entry per CDR3 protein. Found here are roughly 49,000 distinct CDR3 sequences, about 7.4% of them singletons; the top ten hold approximately 28%. The input for sequencing was CD8+ T cells sorted from PBMCs, taken more than 14 days after the first yellow fever vaccination. Every receptor here comes from a man younger than 35 who received the YFV17D yellow fever vaccine.

Ten or more counts support this clonotype. The chain combines TRBV7-6 with TRBJ1-3; D not certain. Trimming took 4 bases from V and 3 from J, leaving 10 bases between them. CDR1 is SGHVS and CDR2 is FNYEAQ in the germline V gene. The CDR3 contains 14 residues. The CDR3 reads CASSSRAFGNTIYF. CDR3 DNA: TGTGCCAGCAGCTCCCGGGCCTTTGGAAACACCATATATTTT.

This clonotype has a count of ten or more. V gene TRBV4-1 combines with J gene TRBJ2-2, with 11 positions matching TRBD2. J lost 1 base, V lost 2 bases, and 6 bases had no gene match. This CDR3 spans 18 amino acids. Germline CDR1 is MGHRA and CDR2 is YSYEKL. The CDR3 reads CASSQLPGLAVNTGELFF. DNA for the CDR3: TGCGCCAGCAGCCAATTGCCGGGACTAGCGGTGAACACCGGGGAGCTGTTTTTT.

This clonotype showed up many times. The rearrangement uses TRBV11-2 and TRBJ2-3, with unresolved D. Germline V gives CDR1 SGHAT, CDR2 FQNNGV. Deletions cut 3 bases from V and 2 bases from J, with 0 bases between. The CDR3 loop spans 11 amino acids. CDR3 in DNA: TGTGCCAGCAGCTTCACAGATACGCAGTATTTT. Translating it yields CASSFTDTQYF.

There are many counts of this clonotype. The V gene is TRBV12-3 or TRBV12-4, the J gene TRBJ2-1; 7 bases line up with TRBD2. The V gene end was trimmed by 8 bases and the J gene end by 3 bases; junction bases not matched to a gene: 10. The CDR3 extends over 15 amino acids. CDR3 nucleotides: TGTGCCAGCGAACGATTTAGCGGGCGCTACAATGAGCAGTTCTTC. Residues: CASERFSGRYNEQFF.